The rows below give T cell receptor beta chains drawn from one sample of a study of PD-L1 blockade in urothelial cancer. Some clones are missing from TCRdb's copy, which holds only in-frame ones; the method was immunoSEQ multiplex PCR. The sample consists of 70,000 to 95,000 clones, roughly 84% of them appearing once. Material: PBMCs, obtained around atezolizumab (anti-PD-L1) treatment. The source is a man aged 60-69 years with urothelial cancer. The CDR3 runs from the conserved cysteine through the conserved F or W. D genes are given only for firm matches. The listing skips clone size in some rows; elsewhere it reads once, few, many or a size class.

CDR3 DNA: TGTGCCAGCAGTTTCCTCTCAGGGAACAAAGCCTACGAGCAGTACTTC; CDR3 protein: CASSFLSGNKAYEQYF; D gene: NA; J gene: TRBJ2-7; V gene: TRBV28; clone size: NA
CDR3 DNA: TGTGCCAGCTTTGCAATGAGGGGGCTGACCTACGAGCAGTACTTC; CDR3 protein: CASFAMRGLTYEQYF; D gene: TRBD1; J gene: TRBJ2-7; V gene: TRBV27; clone size: NA
CDR3 DNA: TGTGCCAGTAGTATAGTCCGGAGGGAAGAGGGCAATCAGCCCCAGCATTTT; CDR3 protein: CASSIVRREEGNQPQHF; D gene: NA; J gene: TRBJ1-5; V gene: TRBV19; clone size: NA
CDR3 DNA: TGCGCCAGCAGCAGGACGGCCCAGGGCGTAGAGACCCAGTACTTC; CDR3 protein: CASSRTAQGVETQYF; D gene: NA; J gene: TRBJ2-5; V gene: TRBV5-1; clone size: NA
CDR3 DNA: TGTGCCATCAGGGAGGACCAACAGAGAAACACTGAAGCTTTCTTT; CDR3 protein: CAIREDQQRNTEAFF; D gene: NA; J gene: TRBJ1-1; V gene: TRBV10-3; clone size: few
CDR3 DNA: TGTGCCAGCAGCTTAGGGAACAGGGGAAACTATGGCTACACCTTC; CDR3 protein: CASSLGNRGNYGYTF; D gene: TRBD1; J gene: TRBJ1-2; V gene: TRBV7-9; clone size: NA
CDR3 DNA: TGCGCCAGCAGTCCACAGGGGCGCTTGGGCAATGAGCAGTTCTTC; CDR3 protein: CASSPQGRLGNEQFF; D gene: TRBD1; J gene: TRBJ2-1; V gene: TRBV5-1; clone size: NA
CDR3 DNA: TGTGCCAGTAGGCCGGGACTAGCGGGGGGGCTTAACACCGGGGAGCTGTTTTTT; CDR3 protein: CASRPGLAGGLNTGELFF; D gene: TRBD2; J gene: TRBJ2-2; V gene: TRBV19; clone size: NA
CDR3 DNA: TGTGCCAGTAGTACCCGGACTAGCGGCCGCACAGATACGCAGTATTTT; CDR3 protein: CASSTRTSGRTDTQYF; D gene: TRBD2; J gene: TRBJ2-3; V gene: TRBV19; clone size: NA
CDR3 DNA: TGTGCCACCAGCAGAGACCCCGACAGTGGGGATACGCAGTATTTT; CDR3 protein: CATSRDPDSGDTQYF; D gene: NA; J gene: TRBJ2-3; V gene: TRBV15; clone size: NA
CDR3 DNA: TGTGCCAGCAGTCTTACAGGGGGTTCCTCTGGGGCCAACGTCCTGACTTTC; CDR3 protein: CASSLTGGSSGANVLTF; D gene: TRBD1; J gene: TRBJ2-6; V gene: TRBV27; clone size: NA
CDR3 DNA: TGTGCCAGCAGTAGGACGGAGGTGGACTCTGGAAACACCATATATTTT; CDR3 protein: CASSRTEVDSGNTIYF; D gene: NA; J gene: TRBJ1-3; V gene: TRBV7-9; clone size: NA
CDR3 DNA: TGTGCCAGCCACGACAGGGCAGTAAGGAAGCAGTTCTTC; CDR3 protein: CASHDRAVRKQFF; D gene: TRBD1; J gene: TRBJ2-1; V gene: TRBV6-1; clone size: NA
CDR3 DNA: TGTGCCGGGGGGGGCAGGGTGCCCTACGAGCAGTACTTC; CDR3 protein: CAGGGRVPYEQYF; D gene: NA; J gene: TRBJ2-7; V gene: TRBV6-7; clone size: NA
CDR3 DNA: TGTGCCAGCAGCCCATGGGGGAAAACCGGGACTGGCCACTCCTACGAGCAGTACTTC; CDR3 protein: CASSPWGKTGTGHSYEQYF; D gene: NA; J gene: TRBJ2-7; V gene: TRBV7-9; clone size: NA
CDR3 DNA: TGTGCCAGCAGTTTATTCGGAGCGACAGGGGAAGGCTACACCTTC; CDR3 protein: CASSLFGATGEGYTF; D gene: TRBD1; J gene: TRBJ1-2; V gene: TRBV28; clone size: once
CDR3 DNA: TGTGCCAGCAGTTACCGCCAGGGGAGTGAGCAGTACTTC; CDR3 protein: CASSYRQGSEQYF; D gene: NA; J gene: TRBJ2-7; V gene: TRBV6-6; clone size: NA
CDR3 DNA: TGTGCCAGCAGCTTTGCCAGGGGGGCGGGAAGCCCTGAAGCTTTCTTT; CDR3 protein: CASSFARGAGSPEAFF; D gene: TRBD1; J gene: TRBJ1-1; V gene: TRBV11-2; clone size: NA
CDR3 DNA: TGTGCCAGCAGCTTAGGGCCGACTGGAAACACCATATATTTT; CDR3 protein: CASSLGPTGNTIYF; D gene: NA; J gene: TRBJ1-3; V gene: TRBV7-6; clone size: NA
CDR3 DNA: TGTGCCAGCAGCCGCGGAGGGGGCAGGACTGGGGCCAACGTCCTGACTTTC; CDR3 protein: CASSRGGGRTGANVLTF; D gene: NA; J gene: TRBJ2-6; V gene: TRBV9; clone size: NA
CDR3 DNA: TGTGCCGGCACTCCTGTTAACTATGGCTACACCTTC; CDR3 protein: CAGTPVNYGYTF; D gene: NA; J gene: TRBJ1-2; V gene: TRBV2; clone size: NA
CDR3 DNA: TGTGCCAGCAGCTTTCGGGGGGGCGTAGAGACCCAGTACTTC; CDR3 protein: CASSFRGGVETQYF; D gene: TRBD2; J gene: TRBJ2-5; V gene: TRBV13; clone size: NA
CDR3 DNA: TGTGCCAGCAGTGAAGGGTCAGCGCAAGAGACCCAGTACTTC; CDR3 protein: CASSEGSAQETQYF; D gene: NA; J gene: TRBJ2-5; V gene: TRBV6-1; clone size: NA
CDR3 DNA: TGCGCCAGCAGCTTGGACTCCGGGACAGGGGGCATTTTTAAGTACTTC; CDR3 protein: CASSLDSGTGGIFKYF; D gene: TRBD1; J gene: TRBJ2-5; V gene: TRBV5-1; clone size: NA
CDR3 DNA: TGTGCCAGTAGTATCTCCGGGTCCTTCGAAAAACTGTTTTTT; CDR3 protein: CASSISGSFEKLFF; D gene: NA; J gene: TRBJ1-4; V gene: TRBV19; clone size: NA
CDR3 DNA: TGCGCCAGCAGCCAACGGGACAGAGGCACCGGGGAGCTGTTTTTT; CDR3 protein: CASSQRDRGTGELFF; D gene: TRBD1; J gene: TRBJ2-2; V gene: TRBV4-3; clone size: NA
CDR3 DNA: TGTGCCAGCAGCATCTCTGTGTTGGAGCTGTTTTTT; CDR3 protein: CASSISVLELFF; D gene: NA; J gene: TRBJ2-2; V gene: TRBV5-6; clone size: NA
CDR3 DNA: TGTGCCAGCAGTTTGTGGGGACAGGGCAGCCATGAGCAGTACTTC; CDR3 protein: CASSLWGQGSHEQYF; D gene: TRBD1; J gene: TRBJ2-7; V gene: TRBV28; clone size: NA
CDR3 DNA: TGTGCCAGCAGGAAGGAGGGCCTCAACGAGCAGTACTTC; CDR3 protein: CASRKEGLNEQYF; D gene: NA; J gene: TRBJ2-7; V gene: TRBV5-6; clone size: NA
CDR3 DNA: TGTGCCAGCAGTTACCCCCTAGCGGGTGAGCAGTTCTTC; CDR3 protein: CASSYPLAGEQFF; D gene: TRBD2; J gene: TRBJ2-1; V gene: TRBV6-5; clone size: NA
CDR3 DNA: TGTGCCAGCAAAAAGGGACTAGCGGGGGGAAGTGGTGAGCAGTTCTTC; CDR3 protein: CASKKGLAGGSGEQFF; D gene: TRBD2; J gene: TRBJ2-1; V gene: TRBV7-8; clone size: NA
CDR3 DNA: TGTGCCAGCAGTCTCCCCCGGGGGTTCCAAGAGACCCAGTACTTC; CDR3 protein: CASSLPRGFQETQYF; D gene: NA; J gene: TRBJ2-5; V gene: TRBV28; clone size: NA
CDR3 DNA: TGTGCCAGTAGTATATCCGGGGGGCCGGATGAGCAGTTCTTC; CDR3 protein: CASSISGGPDEQFF; D gene: NA; J gene: TRBJ2-1; V gene: TRBV19; clone size: NA
CDR3 DNA: TGTGCCAGCAGAACAGGATTAGCTGGGGCCAACGTCCTGACTTTC; CDR3 protein: CASRTGLAGANVLTF; D gene: NA; J gene: TRBJ2-6; V gene: TRBV6-1; clone size: NA
CDR3 DNA: TGTGCCAGCAGACGCCTTGGGACAGCTTACCAAGAGACCCAGTACTTC; CDR3 protein: CASRRLGTAYQETQYF; D gene: TRBD1; J gene: TRBJ2-5; V gene: TRBV11-2; clone size: NA
CDR3 DNA: TGTGCCAGCAGAAGACAGACTTACTACGAGCAGTACTTC; CDR3 protein: CASRRQTYYEQYF; D gene: NA; J gene: TRBJ2-7; V gene: TRBV6-5; clone size: NA
CDR3 DNA: TGTGCCAGCACGGGGCAGGGGGCCGGCGAGACCCAGTACTTC; CDR3 protein: CASTGQGAGETQYF; D gene: TRBD1; J gene: TRBJ2-5; V gene: TRBV6-1; clone size: NA
CDR3 DNA: TGTGCCAGCAGCTTAGCAGACAATGAGCAGTTCTTC; CDR3 protein: CASSLADNEQFF; D gene: NA; J gene: TRBJ2-1; V gene: TRBV11-3; clone size: NA
CDR3 DNA: TGTGCCAGCAGGGAGACAGGGGGCCGGAATCAGCCCCAGCATTTT; CDR3 protein: CASRETGGRNQPQHF; D gene: TRBD1; J gene: TRBJ1-5; V gene: TRBV6-5; clone size: NA
CDR3 DNA: TGCGCCAGCAGCCACGCCGGGACAGGGGTGTACGAGCAGTACTTC; CDR3 protein: CASSHAGTGVYEQYF; D gene: TRBD1; J gene: TRBJ2-7; V gene: TRBV4-1; clone size: NA
CDR3 DNA: TGCAGCGTTGAAGGCTCGGGGAGTGCCCTTTACAATGAGCAGTTCTTC; CDR3 protein: CSVEGSGSALYNEQFF; D gene: NA; J gene: TRBJ2-1; V gene: TRBV29-1; clone size: few
CDR3 DNA: TGTGCCAGCGCGGAGACGTCTGTGGGTAGCAATCAGCCCCAGCATTTT; CDR3 protein: CASAETSVGSNQPQHF; D gene: NA; J gene: TRBJ1-5; V gene: TRBV19; clone size: NA
CDR3 DNA: TGTGCCAGCAGTGAAGGTGGGGGGGTAGCTTTCTTT; CDR3 protein: CASSEGGGVAFF; D gene: NA; J gene: TRBJ1-1; V gene: TRBV6-1; clone size: NA
CDR3 DNA: TGTGCCAGCAGTGAAGCCAGGCTGAGGGATATCTCCTACGAGCAGTACTTC; CDR3 protein: CASSEARLRDISYEQYF; D gene: NA; J gene: TRBJ2-7; V gene: TRBV6-1; clone size: NA
CDR3 DNA: TGTGCCAGCAGCGGGACTAGGGAGGAGACCCAGTACTTC; CDR3 protein: CASSGTREETQYF; D gene: TRBD2; J gene: TRBJ2-5; V gene: TRBV5-4; clone size: NA
CDR3 DNA: TGTGCCAGCAAAACCGGGACAGGGACCTACGAGCAGTACTTC; CDR3 protein: CASKTGTGTYEQYF; D gene: TRBD1; J gene: TRBJ2-7; V gene: TRBV6-5; clone size: NA
CDR3 DNA: TGTGCCAGCAGCCCCCCCGGGAGGAACACCGGGGAGCTGTTTTTT; CDR3 protein: CASSPPGRNTGELFF; D gene: NA; J gene: TRBJ2-2; V gene: TRBV7-2; clone size: NA
CDR3 DNA: TGTGCCAGCAGCAGGGTAGGGCCACAGGGCAACAACGAGCAGTACTTC; CDR3 protein: CASSRVGPQGNNEQYF; D gene: NA; J gene: TRBJ2-7; V gene: TRBV7-9; clone size: NA
CDR3 DNA: TGTGCCAGCAGCGTAGTATTAGGGGGTAACACTGAAGCTTTCTTT; CDR3 protein: CASSVVLGGNTEAFF; D gene: NA; J gene: TRBJ1-1; V gene: TRBV9; clone size: NA
CDR3 DNA: TGCAGCGGGGCCCCCTTTTACTACGAGCAGTACTTC; CDR3 protein: CSGAPFYYEQYF; D gene: NA; J gene: TRBJ2-7; V gene: TRBV29-1; clone size: NA
CDR3 DNA: TGTGCCAGCAGCGGAACTAGCGGGATGGCGGAGACCCAGTACTTC; CDR3 protein: CASSGTSGMAETQYF; D gene: TRBD2; J gene: TRBJ2-5; V gene: TRBV9; clone size: NA
CDR3 DNA: TGTGCCAGCAGCTTAGGAGTGCGAGAGACCCAGTACTTC; CDR3 protein: CASSLGVRETQYF; D gene: NA; J gene: TRBJ2-5; V gene: TRBV7-3; clone size: NA
CDR3 DNA: TGTGCCAGCTCACGCGCAACGGACACTGAAGCTTTCTTT; CDR3 protein: CASSRATDTEAFF; D gene: NA; J gene: TRBJ1-1; V gene: TRBV18; clone size: NA
CDR3 DNA: TGTGCCAGCAGCCCCTCGGTTTGGGGCCTATCTTCATACGAGCAGTACTTC; CDR3 protein: CASSPSVWGLSSYEQYF; D gene: NA; J gene: TRBJ2-7; V gene: TRBV28; clone size: NA
CDR3 DNA: TGTGCCAGCAGGGTCGACAGATTTAGCAATCAGCCCCAGCATTTT; CDR3 protein: CASRVDRFSNQPQHF; D gene: NA; J gene: TRBJ1-5; V gene: TRBV6-5; clone size: NA
CDR3 DNA: TGTGCCAGCAGTTTACTGACAGGGAGTGAAAAACTGTTTTTT; CDR3 protein: CASSLLTGSEKLFF; D gene: TRBD1; J gene: TRBJ1-4; V gene: TRBV28; clone size: once
CDR3 DNA: TGTGCCAGCAGCGCAACAGGGGGCTTTTATGGCTACACCTTC; CDR3 protein: CASSATGGFYGYTF; D gene: TRBD1; J gene: TRBJ1-2; V gene: TRBV7-2; clone size: NA
CDR3 DNA: TGCGCCAGCAGGAGGAACACTGAAGCTTTCTTT; CDR3 protein: CASRRNTEAFF; D gene: NA; J gene: TRBJ1-1; V gene: TRBV23-1; clone size: medium-sized
CDR3 DNA: TGTGCCAGCAGTTCAGGTTGGGTAGCGGATCCCTACGAGCAGTACTTC; CDR3 protein: CASSSGWVADPYEQYF; D gene: NA; J gene: TRBJ2-7; V gene: TRBV28; clone size: NA
CDR3 DNA: TGCGCCAGCAGCCCGCGGACAGGGGGGGGTTTCACTGAAGCTTTCTTT; CDR3 protein: CASSPRTGGGFTEAFF; D gene: TRBD1; J gene: TRBJ1-1; V gene: TRBV5-1; clone size: NA